This T cell receptor (beta chain) was sequenced during a study of spatial heterogeneity in lung cancer. General study results and limits: Estimates put coverage of tumor T cells 5.5% to 8% for alpha and about 14% for beta chains. Expanded intratumoral alpha and beta TCR counts tracked tumor mutation counts.

MiXCR, run by TCRdb on the 5' RACE reads, gives a single entry per CDR3 protein. The sample comprises 14,000 or so distinct CDR3 sequences, approximately 4.5% of which are singletons, and roughly 18% rests with the top ten. Relative to its sample, this clonotype is medium-sized. Its matching antigen is unknown. Described time point: sample taken at primary tumor resection. Samples came from roughly 72 TRACERx patients with untreated early-stage lung cancer. The study sequenced unsorted whole RNA from tumor, nontumor lung or frozen PBMC. The germline V and J ends were trimmed by 6 bases and 3 bases, with 11 bases remaining between them. This CDR3 region has 13 residues. Germline V lookup: CDR1 MNHNS, CDR2 SASEGT.

The source material was lung tumor tissue, sampled at surgery. The sequence was collected from a female donor with early-stage non-small cell lung cancer. The V gene is TRBV6-1, the J gene TRBJ1-2; a possible D gene is TRBD1 (6 bases). The CDR3 reads CASSYRTDYGYTF. The CDR3 nucleotides read TGTGCCAGCAGCTATAGGACAGACTATGGCTACACCTTC.